Below are 32 T cell receptor beta chains sequenced from a single sample in a study of T-cell reconstitution after alpha-beta-depleted transplantation in children. Whole-study findings and limits: Alpha-beta T cells about two months after transplant reportedly derived from several hundred expanded graft clones.

Using unique molecular identifiers, the investigators prepared the TCRbeta library. TCRdb re-called the PCR reads with MiXCR, one entry per CDR3 protein. This sample yields roughly 30,000 distinct CDR3 sequences, of which 5% to 7% are seen a single time; 25% to 30% belongs to the top ten. Antigens of these TCRs are unknown. This material consisted of peripheral blood, taken 60 days after TCRalphabeta/CD19-depleted stem cell transplant. All receptors come from a child younger than two who had a stem cell transplant for acute myeloid leukemia, so the T cells may come from the graft donor.

The chain uses TRBV6-2 or TRBV6-3 and TRBJ2-5; 11 bases match TRBD1. This CDR3 contains 16 residues. CDR1 is MNHEY and CDR2 is SVGEGT in the germline V gene. The trim removed 6 bases at V and 6 bases at J, leaving 12 bases unmatched. CDR3: CASSLSRDRGWKTQYF. CDR3 DNA: TGTGCCAGCAGCCTCTCCCGGGACAGGGGGTGGAAGACCCAGTACTTC.

This clonotype was seen at least ten times. The chain employs TRBV7-2 and TRBJ1-2; TRBD1 agrees at 8 bases. The CDR3 is 13 amino acids. Germline trimming cut 5 bases from V and 5 bases from J; bases unmatched to any gene: 4. Germline V lookup: CDR1 SGHTA, CDR2 FQGNSA. This CDR3 is CASSRGQAYGYTF. In nucleotides, the CDR3 is TGTGCCAGCAGCCGGGGACAGGCATATGGCTACACCTTC.

This clonotype was detected many times. This chain uses TRBV5-1 with TRBJ2-7, with a possible D match to TRBD1 (6 bases). CDR1 SGHRS and CDR2 YFSETQ come from the germline V gene. Trimming left V 2 bases short and J 3 bases short, with 9 bases between. The CDR3 consists of 13 residues. The CDR3 reads CASSFWTDYEQYF. CDR3 coding DNA: TGCGCCAGCAGCTTTTGGACAGACTACGAGCAGTACTTC.

There are many counts of this clonotype. The chain uses TRBV6-1 and TRBJ2-2; TRBD1 agrees at 9 bases. The V gene's germline CDR1 is MNHNS and CDR2 SASEGT. The CDR3 is made up of 15 amino acids. V trimming: 0 bases; J trimming: 8 bases; junction bases outside the gene matches: 4. The CDR3 sequence is CASSEAGQGIGELFF. CDR3 in DNA: TGTGCCAGCAGTGAAGCGGGACAGGGAATAGGGGAGCTGTTTTTT.

This clonotype was counted ten times or more. V usage is TRBV7-9 and J usage is TRBJ2-5; D remains ambiguous. The V gene's germline CDR1 is SEHNR and CDR2 FQNEAQ (reference sequence). CDR3 size: 13 residues. The V end was cut by 2 bases, the J end by 5 bases, with 9 bases between. In DNA form, the CDR3 reads TGTGCCAGCAGCTTATATCGGAGCGAGACCCAGTACTTC. Encoded protein: CASSLYRSETQYF.

The rearrangement joins TRBV12-3 or TRBV12-4 to TRBJ2-4, with TRBD2 matching 11 bases. This CDR3 has 18 amino acids. Trimming took 1 base from V and 9 from J; bases not matched to a gene: 14. The CDR3, as DNA: TGTGCCAGCAGTTTAGTACTAGCGGGAGCCGTTCCCCAGGGCATTCAGTACTTC. It encodes CASSLVLAGAVPQGIQYF.

This clonotype was seen at least ten times. The genes are TRBV6-1 and TRBJ2-2, with TRBD2 matching over 9 bases. This CDR3 comprises 16 residues. From germline, CDR1 is MNHNS and CDR2 SASEGT. With V trimmed by 7 bases and J by 4 bases, 10 bases remained unmatched. The CDR3 loop reads CASIQKAGGPTGELFF. CDR3 DNA sequence: TGTGCCAGCATTCAAAAGGCGGGGGGGCCCACCGGGGAGCTGTTTTTT.

V gene TRBV4-3 combines with J gene TRBJ2-7; 9 nucleotides agree with TRBD1. V lost 3 bases and J lost 3; bases outside the gene matches: 3. The CDR3 runs to 14 residues. Germline V CDR1 and CDR2: LGHNA, YSLEER. The CDR3 bases are TGCGCCAGCAGCCAGGCGACAGGGGGCTACGAGCAGTACTTC. Translated, it gives CASSQATGGYEQYF.

A few counts support this clonotype. The rearrangement joins TRBV4-1 to TRBJ2-5; 8 bases agree with TRBD1. This CDR3 spans 17 amino acids. CDR1 and CDR2 (germline): MGHRA, YSYEKL. Trimming at V came to 3 bases and at J to 1 base, leaving 10 bases not matched to a gene. The CDR3 DNA reads as TGCGCCAGCAGCCAGAAGACCCCAGGACAGGGCCAAGAGACCCAGTACTTC. Its protein is CASSQKTPGQGQETQYF.

This clonotype was counted ten times or more. The chain joins TRBV30 to TRBJ2-2, with D perhaps TRBD1 (6 bases). Per the germline V gene, CDR1 is GTSNPN and CDR2 is SVGIG (reference sequence). V was clipped by 6 bases and J by 6 bases, with 20 bases between them. CDR3 size: 15 residues. CDR3 DNA: TGTGCCTGTAATCGTCCGGGACACCTCCCCGGGGAGCTGTTTTTT. Translated, it gives CACNRPGHLPGELFF.

This clonotype was recorded many times. V is TRBV11-2 and J is TRBJ2-1, with TRBD1 as a possible D gene (5 bases). Germline V CDR1 and CDR2: SGHAT, FQNNGV. The CDR3 sequence is 15 residues long. Deletions cut 0 bases from V and 4 bases from J, with 10 bases between. CDR3 coding DNA: TGTGCCAGCAGCTTAGAAGGGGAACCTTACAATGAGCAGTTCTTC. Protein product: CASSLEGEPYNEQFF.

This clonotype was counted at least ten times. V usage is TRBV7-9 and J usage is TRBJ2-1; D is possibly TRBD2 (5 bases). The germline gives CDR1 SEHNR, CDR2 FQNEAQ (reference sequence). The germline V and J ends were trimmed by 5 bases and 7 bases, with 21 bases remaining between them. The CDR3 extends over 16 amino acids. CDR3: CASSPRWWIPGNEQFF. Written as DNA, the CDR3 is TGTGCCAGCAGCCCGAGGTGGTGGATTCCGGGGAATGAGCAGTTCTTC.

At least ten counts were recorded for this clonotype. The chain is built from TRBV5-1 and TRBJ2-2, with TRBD2 matching over 8 bases. Germline values: CDR1 SGHRS, CDR2 YFSETQ. The CDR3 extends over 13 amino acids. J gave up 7 bases and V 5 bases, and 4 bases lay outside the gene matches. CDR3 DNA sequence: TGCGCCAGCAGACCTAGCGGGCACGGGGAGCTGTTTTTT. It encodes CASRPSGHGELFF.

This clonotype was seen only a few times. The CDR3 loop reads CASSQGVGGTQETQYF. The DNA for the CDR3 is TGCGCCAGCAGCCAAGGGGTAGGGGGGACCCAAGAGACCCAGTACTTC. This chain uses TRBV4-3 with TRBJ2-5; D is possibly TRBD1 or TRBD2 (6 bases each). The V and J ends lost 1 base and 1 base respectively, with 13 bases between them. The CDR3 runs to 16 residues. Germline V CDR1 and CDR2: LGHNA, YSLEER.

In this sample, this clonotype turned up many times. The rearrangement links TRBV15 to TRBJ1-4; the match to TRBD1 covers 8 bases. CDR3 length equals 15 residues. V shed 0 bases, J shed 8 bases, and the junction held 5 bases outside the gene matches. Germline V gives CDR1 LNHNV, CDR2 YYDKDF (reference sequence). CDR3 residues: CATSRDGQGLEKLFF. Written as DNA, the CDR3 is TGTGCCACCAGCAGAGATGGACAGGGACTAGAAAAACTGTTTTTT.

This clonotype was observed many times. V usage is TRBV6-5 and J usage is TRBJ1-1; D gene ambiguous. The length of the CDR3 is 16 residues. Trimming stripped 2 bases from V and 1 base from J, with 14 bases between. Germline V gene data show CDR1 as MNHEY and CDR2 as SVGAGI. The CDR3 protein is CASSYPPWRPNTEAFF. CDR3 nucleotides: TGTGCCAGCAGTTACCCCCCCTGGAGACCGAACACTGAAGCTTTCTTT.

This clonotype qualifies as medium-sized. The rearrangement links TRBV5-1 to TRBJ2-1; 8 nucleotides align to TRBD2. CDR3 length: 16 residues. In germline, CDR1 is SGHRS, CDR2 YFSETQ. V lost 2 bases, J lost 4 bases, and 8 bases stayed unmatched. This CDR3 is CASSLSGSSVYNEQFF. The CDR3 DNA sequence: TGCGCCAGCAGCTTAAGCGGGAGTTCTGTGTACAATGAGCAGTTCTTC.

This clonotype was seen many times. The CDR3 region is CASSLSYSYEQYF. The CDR3 DNA follows: TGTGCCAGCAGTTTATCTTACAGCTACGAGCAGTACTTC. The rearrangement joins TRBV27 to TRBJ2-7, with D unclear. V gave up 0 bases and J gave up 3 bases, with 6 bases separating them. Germline CDR1 MNHEY, CDR2 SMNVEV (reference sequence). This CDR3 spans 13 amino acids.

The table lists this clonotype with many counts. V is TRBV14 and J is TRBJ2-7, with D possibly being TRBD1 or TRBD2 (5 bases each). The V end was cut by 4 bases, the J end by 5 bases, with 15 bases between. Germline V gives CDR1 SGHDN, CDR2 FVKESK. The CDR3 covers 14 residues. In DNA form, the CDR3 reads TGTGCCAGCAGCCCCGGGACCCTAAACCACGAGCAGTACTTC. Translating it yields CASSPGTLNHEQYF.

Many counts were recorded for this clonotype. The V gene is TRBV5-1, the J gene TRBJ2-1; a possible D gene is TRBD2 (8 bases). Trimming removed 0 bases at V and 8 bases at J, with 15 bases between. Germline V lookup: CDR1 SGHRS, CDR2 YFSETQ. The CDR3 loop spans 15 amino acids. Written as DNA, the CDR3 is TGCGCCAGCAGCTTGGCCGGGAGGGGGCGGGATGAGCAGTTCTTC. This gives the protein CASSLAGRGRDEQFF. The variable domain in full, completed from reference TRBV5-1 and TRBJ2-1, reads KAGVTQTPRYLIKTRGQQVTLSCSPISGHRSVSWYQQTPGQGLQFLFEYFSETQRNKGNFPGRFSGRQFSNSRSEMNVSTLELGDSALYLCASSLAGRGRDEQFFGPGTRLTVL.

This clonotype has ten or more counts. The chain is built from TRBV28 and TRBJ1-1; D unclear. This CDR3 contains 14 residues. Trimming shortened V by 3 bases and J by 5 bases, and 13 bases separated the two germline ends. Germline loops: CDR1 MDHEN, CDR2 SYDVKM. The CDR3 DNA follows: TGTGCCAGCAGTTTCGTGAGGCTGAGGACTGAAGCTTTCTTT. Translation gives CASSFVRLRTEAFF.

This clonotype showed up many times. The J gene is TRBJ1-3, the V gene TRBV25-1; D possibly corresponds to TRBD1 (5 bases). This CDR3 region has 15 residues. V was shortened by 5 bases and J by 2 bases, with 13 bases between the two germline ends. In germline, CDR1 is MGHDK, CDR2 SYGVNS. The CDR3 DNA reads as TGTGCCAGCAGTTCGAGGGGAGGAGCTGGAAACACCATATATTTT. The encoded protein is CASSSRGGAGNTIYF.

In this sample, this clonotype turned up many times. This chain joins TRBV4-3 and TRBJ2-1; D tentatively fits TRBD1 or TRBD2 (5 bases each). CDR3 length: 14 amino acids. Germline CDR1 LGHNA, CDR2 YSLEER. Trimming stripped 1 base from V and 5 bases from J, with 9 bases between. CDR3 DNA sequence: TGCGCCAGCAGCCAAGTCCCGGGACACAATGAGCAGTTCTTC. Translating gives CASSQVPGHNEQFF.

This clonotype occurred many times. The chain carries TRBV7-2 and TRBJ2-5; TRBD2 aligns across 11 bases. The germline CDR1 and CDR2 sequences are SGHTA and FQGNSA. J gave up 5 bases and V 0 bases, and 8 bases lay outside the gene matches. CDR3 size: 17 residues. Here the CDR3 DNA reads TGTGCCAGCAGCTTAGCGTTTAGCGGGAGGGCCTGGGAGACCCAGTACTTC. Protein product: CASSLAFSGRAWETQYF. Supplemented by reference TRBV7-2 and TRBJ2-5, the full variable domain reads GAGVSQSPSNKVTEKGKDVELRCDPISGHTALYWYRQSLGQGLEFLIYFQGNSAPDKSGLPSDRFSAERTGGSVSTLTIQRTQQEDSAVYLCASSLAFSGRAWETQYFGPGTRLLVL.

This clonotype was observed many times. The chain carries TRBV12-3 or TRBV12-4 and TRBJ1-2; perhaps TRBD1 as D (6 bases). This CDR3 comprises 16 residues. Trimming removed 1 base from V and 1 base from J, with 13 bases in between. The CDR3 sequence is CASSLGGAGYNYGYTF. The CDR3 DNA reads TGTGCCAGCAGTTTAGGGGGGGCAGGGTATAACTATGGCTACACCTTC.

The table lists this clonotype with many counts. The V gene is TRBV6-1, the J gene TRBJ1-1; 7 bases are shared with TRBD1. J was trimmed by 2 bases and V by 11 bases; bases with no gene match: 5. CDR1 is MNHNS, CDR2 SASEGT, per germline. The CDR3 consists of 12 residues. This chain's CDR3 is CAVRQGNTEAFF. The CDR3 DNA reads as TGTGCCGTTCGACAGGGCAACACTGAAGCTTTCTTT.

At least ten counts were recorded for this clonotype. This chain joins TRBV7-2 and TRBJ1-6; D may be TRBD1 (6 bases). The CDR3 contains 15 residues. Germline CDR1 SGHTA, CDR2 FQGNSA. Trimming stripped 3 bases from V and 6 bases from J, with 12 bases between. The CDR3 here is CASSFQGRINSPLHF. In DNA, the CDR3 is TGTGCCAGCAGCTTTCAGGGGAGGATTAATTCACCCCTCCACTTT.

This clonotype was detected a few times. The V and J genes are TRBV11-2 and TRBJ2-7, with 8 bases aligning to TRBD2. Trimming at V came to 1 base and at J to 2 bases, leaving 4 bases not matched to a gene. This CDR3 is 15 amino acids long. Germline values: CDR1 SGHAT, CDR2 FQNNGV. The CDR3 DNA reads TGTGCCAGCAGCTTAGTCAGCGGGGGCCCCTACGAGCAGTACTTC. Translation gives CASSLVSGGPYEQYF.

A remark on this clonotype: With a much larger clone just one base away, this may be a read error. CDR3 in amino acids: CASSLNRLVNDEKLFF. The CDR3 nucleotides are TGTGCCAGCAGCTTAAATCGTCTGGTAAATGATGAAAAACTGTTTTTT. The chain recombines TRBV7-2 with TRBJ1-4, with D unclear. V gave up 2 bases and J gave up 6 bases, with 16 bases separating them. This CDR3 comprises 16 residues. The germline V gene has CDR1 SGHTA and CDR2 FQGNSA.

At least ten counts were recorded for this clonotype. The chain employs TRBV7-2 and TRBJ2-7; the D gene could be TRBD1 or TRBD2 (5 bases each). Germline V lookup: CDR1 SGHTA, CDR2 FQGNSA. The CDR3 length is 11 residues. Trimming cost V 4 bases and J 9 bases, with 10 bases left between them. The chain's CDR3 is CASSSGSVQYF. CDR3 DNA sequence: TGTGCCAGCAGCTCAGGGAGTGTGCAGTACTTC.

This clonotype came up many times. The chain combines TRBV7-2 with TRBJ2-7, with 8 bases aligning to TRBD1. This CDR3 region has 15 residues. In germline, CDR1 is SGHTA, CDR2 FQGNSA. Losses at the gene ends were 2 bases for V and 0 bases for J; bases not matched to a gene: 3. Written as DNA, the CDR3 is TGTGCCAGCAGCTTACGAGGGACAGGCTCCTACGAGCAGTACTTC. Its protein product is CASSLRGTGSYEQYF.

This sequence joins TRBV20-1 and TRBJ2-2; a weak D match, TRBD2 (7 bases). This CDR3 comprises 14 residues. Trimming pared 0 bases from V and 5 bases from J, leaving 10 bases between. Germline assignment: CDR1 DFQATT and CDR2 SNEGSKA (reference sequence). For the CDR3, the DNA is TGCAGTGCTAGAGAGAGGGGGGGTACCGGGGAGCTGTTTTTT. The encoded protein is CSARERGGTGELFF.